This TCR beta chain was sequenced in a study of blood T cell repertoires in COVID-19. Study overall: PBMCs, B-cell-depleted T cells, or T cells were the source of the cDNA or gDNA that made up the material.

The repertoire was sequenced with immunoSEQ multiplex PCR; TCRdb's copy has only in-frame clones and lacks some. The sample comprises about 200,000 clones, around 90% of which are singletons, and around 2.4% rests with the top ten. Germline assignment: CDR1 WSHSY and CDR2 SAAADI. V shed 7 bases and J 5 bases; nucleotides not matched to a gene: 11. CDR3 length: 15 residues. Everyone who took part was roughly 18 to 89 years old, and they came from 24 US areas. Participants were placed into cohorts based on the clinical history they reported. Donors in Cohort 3 who had recovered were those with two negative PCRs, healthcare professional clearance, or resolution of their symptoms.

The sample consisted of PBMCs or T cells enriched from blood (not recorded which). This TCR derives from a woman aged 25 to 39 who had recovered from COVID-19. This sequence joins TRBV10-2 and TRBJ2-1; 7 nucleotides line up with TRBD2. For the CDR3, the DNA is TGCGCCAGCACCGACGGACTAGGGTCTAACAATGAGCAGTTCTTC. It codes for CASTDGLGSNNEQFF.